This T cell receptor (beta chain) was recorded in a study of blood T cell repertoires in COVID-19. Trimming cost V 3 bases and J 4 bases; bases outside gene matches: 4. The length of the CDR3 is 16 residues. From germline, CDR1 is MDHEN and CDR2 SYDVKM. Method: immunoSEQ multiplex PCR; TCRdb's copy keeps in-frame clones and lacks some. The table records roughly 59,000 clones, 70% to 80% of them present only once. Sequencing used peripheral blood. This chain uses TRBV28 with TRBJ2-1, with TRBD2 matching over 12 bases. This clonotype was obtained from a human donor in a cohort sampled during active COVID-19. The CDR3 is CASSLSLAGGYNEQFF. The CDR3, as DNA: TGTGCCAGCAGTTTGAGTCTAGCGGGAGGGTACAATGAGCAGTTCTTC. Full variable domain (outside the CDR3, taken from reference TRBV28 and TRBJ2-1): DVKVTQSSRYLVKRTGEKVFLECVQDMDHENMFWYRQDPGLGLRLIYFSYDVKMKEKGDIPEGYSVSREKKERFSLILESASTNQTSMYLCASSLSLAGGYNEQFFGPGTRLTVL.